Below are 22 T cell receptor beta chains sequenced from a single sample in a study of shared clonotypes between healthy human individuals. Repertoires were generated with immunoSEQ multiplex PCR, while TCRdb's copy carries only in-frame clones and drops some. The profile covers about 2 million clones, with around 96% appearing a single time and 1.2% taken by the ten largest. Naive CD8 populations comprised CD45RO-negative cells positively selected for CCR7, excluding terminally differentiated effector memory CD45RA+ cells. Sequencing was done on a sample of naive CD8+ T cells sorted from blood. The source of these receptors is a man between 18 and 29 years old in good health.

This clone was seen only once. The chain has TRBV27 and TRBJ2-7; D is uncertain. This CDR3 comprises 14 residues. Germline V CDR1 and CDR2: MNHEY, SMNVEV (reference sequence). The germline V and J ends were trimmed by 6 bases and 0 bases, with 12 bases remaining between them. In DNA form, the CDR3 reads TGTGCCAGCAGCCCTTTTAGTAGCTCCTACGAGCAGTACTTC. Translated: CASSPFSSSYEQYF.

On this clone itself: The sample carries other DNA sequences with the same CDR3. The chain is built from TRBV5-4 and TRBJ1-1, with D maybe TRBD1 (6 bases). CDR3 length equals 13 residues. Germline CDR1 and CDR2: SGHNT and YYREEE (reference sequence). V was shortened by 2 bases and J by 5 bases, with 10 bases between the two germline ends. For the CDR3, the DNA is TGTGCCAGCAGCTTCCGAGGGGGGACTGAAGCTTTCTTT. Translation gives CASSFRGGTEAFF.

The gene calls are TRBV7-8 and TRBJ1-1; D gene uncertain. In germline, CDR1 is SGHVS, CDR2 FQNEAQ. This CDR3 comprises 14 residues. V was clipped by 2 bases and J by 0 bases, with 7 bases between them. CDR3 sequence: CASSLPGMNTEAFF. CDR3 bases: TGTGCCAGCAGCTTACCGGGAATGAACACTGAAGCTTTCTTT. The full variable domain, completed using reference TRBV7-8 and TRBJ1-1, is GAGVSQSPRYKVAKRGQDVALRCDPISGHVSLFWYQQALGQGPEFLTYFQNEAQLDKSGLPSDRFFAERPEGSVSTLKIQRTQQEDSAVYLCASSLPGMNTEAFFGQGTRLTVV.

Concerning this clone itself: Different DNA sequences within this sample yield the same CDR3. The rearrangement uses TRBV13 and TRBJ1-2; no definite D call. V dropped 3 bases and J dropped 3 bases, with 8 bases sitting between them. This CDR3 is built from 13 residues. Germline V lookup: CDR1 PRHDT, CDR2 FYEKMQ (reference sequence). In DNA, the CDR3 is TGTGCCAGCAGCTTGTCGGGAGACTATGGCTACACCTTC. The encoded protein is CASSLSGDYGYTF.

CDR3 nucleotides: TGCGCCAGCAGTGAGGGGGGCATGGAGACCCAGTACTTC. Residues: CASSEGGMETQYF. The chain joins TRBV10-2 to TRBJ2-5; D is possibly TRBD1 (6 bases). Trimming took 2 bases from V and 5 from J, leaving 9 bases between them. Germline lookup yields CDR1 WSHSY and CDR2 SAAADI. There are 13 residues in the CDR3.

The rearrangement links TRBV30 to TRBJ2-2; 13 nucleotides align to TRBD2. J gave up 7 bases and V 5 bases, and 10 bases lay outside the gene matches. Germline loops: CDR1 GTSNPN, CDR2 SVGIG (reference sequence). The length of the CDR3 is 16 residues. CDR3 sequence: CAWELGLAGVNGELFF. In nucleotides, the CDR3 is TGTGCCTGGGAGCTTGGACTAGCGGGAGTTAACGGGGAGCTGTTTTTT.

This clone appeared once. The V call is TRBV6-5, the J call TRBJ2-7; TRBD2 aligns across 7 bases. Germline V CDR1 and CDR2: MNHEY, SVGAGI. Germline trimming cut 2 bases from V and 3 bases from J; bases unmatched to any gene: 4. This CDR3 comprises 14 residues. The CDR3, as DNA: TGTGCCAGCAGTTACGCGGGAGATGACTACGAGCAGTACTTC. This codes for CASSYAGDDYEQYF.

This clone was found once. The genes are TRBV9 and TRBJ2-1; 9 nucleotides match TRBD1. The V gene end was trimmed by 4 bases and the J gene end by 8 bases; junction bases not matched to a gene: 10. Per germline, CDR1 SGDLS and CDR2 YYNGEE. The CDR3 extends over 15 amino acids. The CDR3 region has the DNA TGTGCCAGCAGCCTAGCTGGACAGGGGTTCGATGAGCAGTTCTTC. It translates to CASSLAGQGFDEQFF.

The chain combines TRBV27 with TRBJ2-3, with D unresolved. Germline lookup yields CDR1 MNHEY and CDR2 SMNVEV (reference sequence). CDR3 length: 14 amino acids. Trimming stripped 4 bases from V and 0 bases from J, with 8 bases between. Written as DNA, the CDR3 is TGTGCCAGCAGTTATGGACCGAGCACAGATACGCAGTATTTT. It codes for CASSYGPSTDTQYF.

This clone was picked up one time. The chain has TRBV6-1 and TRBJ2-5; D is unresolved. Germline lookup yields CDR1 MNHNS and CDR2 SASEGT. The CDR3 length is 13 residues. V was clipped by 6 bases and J by 3 bases, with 11 bases between them. The CDR3 reads CASSDGPEETQYF. CDR3 nucleotide sequence: TGTGCCAGCAGCGACGGACCCGAAGAGACCCAGTACTTC.

The V and J genes are TRBV7-9 and TRBJ2-7; tentatively, D is TRBD1 (6 bases). V dropped 5 bases and J dropped 2 bases, with 16 bases sitting between them. Germline CDR1 reads SEHNR; CDR2 reads FQNEAQ (reference sequence). The length of the CDR3 is 15 residues. CDR3 amino acids: CASSIRNTGTYEQYF. CDR3 sequence (DNA): TGTGCCAGCAGCATAAGAAATACAGGGACCTACGAGCAGTACTTC.

This clone was seen only a few times. This chain joins TRBV4-2 and TRBJ2-6; 7 positions agree with TRBD1. Germline values: CDR1 LGHNA, CDR2 YNFKEQ. The CDR3 is 16 amino acids. The trim removed 4 bases at V and 0 bases at J, leaving 3 bases unmatched. DNA for the CDR3: TGTGCCAGCAGCCCCGACAGGGACTCTGGGGCCAACGTCCTGACTTTC. Its protein product is CASSPDRDSGANVLTF.

A note on this clone: The same CDR3 also results from other DNA sequences found in this sample. The J gene is TRBJ2-7, the V gene TRBV7-9, with D perhaps TRBD1 or TRBD2 (5 bases each). Germline assignment: CDR1 SEHNR and CDR2 FQNEAQ (reference sequence). The V gene lost 4 bases and the J gene lost 6 bases, with 10 bases spanning the gap. The CDR3 runs 12 residues. CDR3 sequence: CASSSSGSEQYF. CDR3 bases: TGTGCCAGCAGCTCCTCAGGGAGCGAGCAGTACTTC. The whole variable domain, remainder taken from reference TRBV7-9 and TRBJ2-7, is DTGVSQNPRHKITKRGQNVTFRCDPISEHNRLYWYRQTLGQGPEFLTYFQNEAQLEKSRLLSDRFSAERPKGSFSTLEIQRTEQGDSAMYLCASSSSGSEQYFGPGTRLTVT.

The chain employs TRBV10-1 and TRBJ2-7, with TRBD1 as a possible D gene (6 bases). Germline V gives CDR1 WNHNN, CDR2 SYGVQD (reference sequence). The V end was cut by 5 bases, the J end by 6 bases, with 14 bases between. The CDR3 is 13 amino acids. This CDR3 is CASSRTAIGEQYF. In DNA form, the CDR3 reads TGCGCCAGCAGTAGGACAGCCATAGGCGAGCAGTACTTC.

In regard to this clone: In the same sample, other DNA sequences code for this CDR3. This chain joins TRBV11-2 and TRBJ2-3; the D is unclear. Germline values: CDR1 SGHAT, CDR2 FQNNGV. This CDR3 region has 15 residues. V was cut by 1 base and J by 0 bases, with 8 bases left in between. CDR3 loop: CASSLGGASTDTQYF. DNA of the CDR3: TGTGCCAGCAGCTTAGGCGGAGCTAGCACAGATACGCAGTATTTT.

The chain uses TRBV9 and TRBJ1-1; unclear D gene. This CDR3 is 18 amino acids long. V was clipped by 0 bases and J by 0 bases, with 18 bases between them. The germline gives CDR1 SGDLS, CDR2 YYNGEE. CDR3 coding DNA: TGTGCCAGCAGCGTAGGAGTAAAAGAGTCTGCCATGAACACTGAAGCTTTCTTT. It specifies CASSVGVKESAMNTEAFF.

The chain carries TRBV7-6 and TRBJ2-7, with TRBD1 matching over 7 bases. The CDR3 totals 15 residues. J gave up 1 base and V 0 bases, and 3 bases lay outside the gene matches. Per the germline V gene, CDR1 is SGHVS and CDR2 is FNYEAQ. DNA of the CDR3: TGTGCCAGCAGCTTAGCCTCACAGGGGTCCTACGAGCAGTACTTC. This codes for CASSLASQGSYEQYF.

The rearrangement joins TRBV11-2 to TRBJ2-5; no clear D. Trimming left V 5 bases short and J 5 bases short, with 21 bases between. The V gene's germline CDR1 is SGHAT and CDR2 FQNNGV. The CDR3 is made up of 16 amino acids. The DNA for the CDR3 is TGTGCCAGCAGCGATAAACAACACCGGATAGGGGAGACCCAGTACTTC. This gives the protein CASSDKQHRIGETQYF.

This chain uses TRBV6-1 with TRBJ2-1; 7 nucleotides agree with TRBD2. V gave up 5 bases and J gave up 5 bases; unmatched junction bases: 9. CDR1 and CDR2 (germline): MNHNS, SASEGT. The CDR3 spans 15 residues. DNA of the CDR3: TGTGCCAGCAGTCGCCGGGACTACCAAAACAATGAGCAGTTCTTC. Translated: CASSRRDYQNNEQFF.

This clone occurred once. The genes are TRBV27 and TRBJ2-2; TRBD1 matches 9 bases. The V segment lost 2 bases and the J segment 4 bases; nucleotides outside the gene matches: 8. This CDR3 contains 17 residues. Germline-derived CDR1 and CDR2 are MNHEY and SMNVEV (reference sequence). The CDR3 loop is CASSLRDRDSRTGELFF. CDR3 nucleotide sequence: TGTGCCAGCAGTTTACGGGACAGGGATTCTCGCACCGGGGAGCTGTTTTTT.

This sequence joins TRBV2 and TRBJ1-2; the D gene is possibly TRBD1 (5 bases). Trimming cost V 8 bases and J 8 bases, with 12 bases left between them. The CDR3 covers 11 residues. Germline loops: CDR1 SNHLY, CDR2 FYNNEI. CDR3 protein: CASGAPLGYTF. The CDR3 nucleotides are TGTGCCAGCGGGGCACCCTTAGGCTACACCTTC.

The chain has TRBV27 and TRBJ2-7; TRBD1 aligns across 10 bases. V was clipped by 3 bases and J by 3 bases; unmatched bases: 5. Per germline, CDR1 MNHEY and CDR2 SMNVEV (reference sequence). The CDR3 is 15 residues long. For the CDR3, the DNA is TGTGCCAGCAGTTTCTCCGGGACAGGGGACTACGAGCAGTACTTC. It specifies CASSFSGTGDYEQYF.